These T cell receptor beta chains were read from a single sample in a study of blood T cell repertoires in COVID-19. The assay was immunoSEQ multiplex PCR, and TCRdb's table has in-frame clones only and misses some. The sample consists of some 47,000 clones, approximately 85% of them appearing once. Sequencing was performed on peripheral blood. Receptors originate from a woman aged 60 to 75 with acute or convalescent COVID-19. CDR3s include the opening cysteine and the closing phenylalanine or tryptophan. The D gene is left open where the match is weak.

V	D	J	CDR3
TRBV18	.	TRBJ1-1	CASSPGRNTEAFF
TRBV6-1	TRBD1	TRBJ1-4	CASSEVGGQGAEKLFF
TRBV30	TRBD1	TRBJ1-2	CAWSRQGSGYGYTF
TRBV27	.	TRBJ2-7	CASRIPGSRTREYF
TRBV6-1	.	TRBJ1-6	CASSELRDSPLHF
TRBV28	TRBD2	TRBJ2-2	CASRTGTSGPGELFF
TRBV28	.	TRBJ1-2	CASEDSSNYGYTF
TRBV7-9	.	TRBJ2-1	CASNPRGRVGDEQFF
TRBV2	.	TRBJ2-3	CASSETGVTDTQYF
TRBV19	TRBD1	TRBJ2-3	CASDTTGQGTDTQYF
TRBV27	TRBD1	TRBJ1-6	CASSLRTGWGQNSPLHF
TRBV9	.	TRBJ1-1	CASSADEYRNTEAFF
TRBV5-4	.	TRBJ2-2	CASSSGANTGELFF
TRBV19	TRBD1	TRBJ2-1	CASSRDRGNYNEQFF
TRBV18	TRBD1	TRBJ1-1	CASSPLTGQGLRGAEAFF
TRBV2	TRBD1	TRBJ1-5	CASSGQGLRSNQPQHF
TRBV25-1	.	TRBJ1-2	CASSDLSGGRGEGYTF
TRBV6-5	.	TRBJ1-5	CASRRQDPDQPQHF
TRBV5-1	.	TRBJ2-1	CASSPSGNNEQFF
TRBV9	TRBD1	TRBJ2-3	CASSVWDRGTDTQYF
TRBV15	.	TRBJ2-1	CATSRSGTRSNEQFF
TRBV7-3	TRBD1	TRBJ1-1	CASSQYGTGVTEAFF
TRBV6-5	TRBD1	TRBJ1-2	CASRGQSSYGYTF
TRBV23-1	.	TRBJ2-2	CASSQATGFGELFF
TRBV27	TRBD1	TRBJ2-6	CASSDRGLRGANVLTF
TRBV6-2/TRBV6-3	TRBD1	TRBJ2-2	CASSYSLDRANGPATGELFF
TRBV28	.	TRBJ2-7	CASRVAGSYEQYF
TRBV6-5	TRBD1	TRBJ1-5	CASSLTGVVSNQPQHF
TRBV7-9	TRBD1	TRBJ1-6	CASSPDRVDSPLHF
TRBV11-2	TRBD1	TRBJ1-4	CASSLGGQGNEKLFF
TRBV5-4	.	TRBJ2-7	CASSSTTGQQYF
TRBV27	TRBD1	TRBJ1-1	CASSLGVSGGAFF
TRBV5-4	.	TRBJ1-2	CASSLIGGSNYGYTF
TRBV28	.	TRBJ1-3	CASSFVGDTIYF
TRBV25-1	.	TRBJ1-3	CASSARYTIYF
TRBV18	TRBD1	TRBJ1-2	CASSLPQGNYGYTF
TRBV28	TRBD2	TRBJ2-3	CASSSQRGGADTQYF
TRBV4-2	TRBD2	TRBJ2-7	CASSQVGGGNSGYEQYF
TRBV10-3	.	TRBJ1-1	CAIRFGENTEAFF
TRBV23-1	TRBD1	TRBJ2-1	CASIRAGGLYNEQFF
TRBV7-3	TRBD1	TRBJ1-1	CASSTGTGNTEAFF
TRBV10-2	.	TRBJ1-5	CASSEVGGFNQPQHF
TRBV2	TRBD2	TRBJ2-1	CASGSNPGLAGEKQFF